Presented here are 17 T cell receptor beta chains from one specimen sequenced in a study of T cell responses to AZD1222 COVID-19 vaccine. Here immunoSEQ multiplex PCR was the method, and the copy in TCRdb shows in-frame clones only, minus some. The data contain about 100,000 clones, 80% to 95% of them seen just once; the ten biggest clones take up 1.5% to 2%. This material consisted of peripheral blood, taken on day 0 of AZD1222 vaccination. The source of these receptors is an adult in good health.

V and J are TRBV28 and TRBJ2-7; D not certain. The CDR3 is 12 amino acids. Trimming shortened V by 3 bases and J by 2 bases, and 5 bases separated the two germline ends. CDR1 is MDHEN and CDR2 is SYDVKM in the germline V gene. Here the CDR3 reads CASSLLAYEQYF. The CDR3 nucleotides are TGTGCCAGCAGTTTGTTAGCCTACGAGCAGTACTTC. Variable domain in full (rest from reference TRBV28 and TRBJ2-7): DVKVTQSSRYLVKRTGEKVFLECVQDMDHENMFWYRQDPGLGLRLIYFSYDVKMKEKGDIPEGYSVSREKKERFSLILESASTNQTSMYLCASSLLAYEQYFGPGTRLTVT.

The chain recombines TRBV28 with TRBJ1-6; no firm D call. The germline V and J ends were trimmed by 4 bases and 10 bases, with 11 bases remaining between them. The CDR3 is 13 residues long. Per the germline V gene, CDR1 is MDHEN and CDR2 is SYDVKM. In nucleotides, the CDR3 is TGTGCCAGCAGTTCCTACCAAGGGTCACCCCTCCACTTT. Translation gives CASSSYQGSPLHF.

The chain is built from TRBV7-8 and TRBJ2-1; D is perhaps TRBD1 (6 bases). V was clipped by 2 bases and J by 4 bases, with 21 bases between them. Germline loops: CDR1 SGHVS, CDR2 FQNEAQ. The CDR3 runs to 18 residues. Written as DNA, the CDR3 is TGTGCCAGCAGCTTAAGGGTTTCGACGGGGACACCTTACAATGAGCAGTTCTTC. Its protein product is CASSLRVSTGTPYNEQFF.

This chain uses TRBV27 with TRBJ1-5; 9 nucleotides match TRBD1. Germline V CDR1 and CDR2: MNHEY, SMNVEV (reference sequence). The CDR3 length is 15 residues. Unmatched junction bases numbered 7, after V lost 6 bases and J lost 4 bases. CDR3 nucleotide sequence: TGTGCCAGCAGACCCTGGACAGGGGAAAATCAGCCCCAGCATTTT. Amino acid sequence: CASRPWTGENQPQHF.

The chain has TRBV5-1 and TRBJ2-1; 11 nucleotides line up with TRBD1. Germline assignment: CDR1 SGHRS and CDR2 YFSETQ. The CDR3 loop spans 14 amino acids. V trimming: 5 bases; J trimming: 6 bases; junction bases outside the gene matches: 4. The CDR3 DNA is TGCGCCAGCAGGGGACAGGGGGGTAGCAATGAGCAGTTCTTC. This gives the protein CASRGQGGSNEQFF.

This clone was counted ten times or more. The V call is TRBV6-4, the J call TRBJ2-1, with D possibly being TRBD1 (5 bases). Trimming cost V 0 bases and J 5 bases, with 5 bases left between them. The CDR3 contains 13 residues. Per the germline V gene, CDR1 is MRHNA and CDR2 is SNTAGT. The CDR3 bases are TGTGCCAGCAGTGACTCGGACAACAATGAGCAGTTCTTC. It translates to CASSDSDNNEQFF.

The sample holds one count of this clone. The V gene is TRBV14, the J gene TRBJ1-5; D uncertain. Germline V gives CDR1 SGHDN, CDR2 FVKESK. This CDR3 contains 13 residues. V lost 4 bases to trimming and J lost 3 bases, with 7 bases between them. The CDR3 reads CASSLGDNQPQHF. In DNA form, the CDR3 reads TGTGCCAGCAGCCTCGGAGACAATCAGCCCCAGCATTTT.

This clone was seen only once. The chain couples TRBV2 to TRBJ2-7, with a possible D match to TRBD1 (6 bases). The CDR3 totals 15 residues. The V gene lost 3 bases and the J gene lost 0 bases, with 12 bases spanning the gap. CDR1 SNHLY and CDR2 FYNNEI come from the germline V gene. CDR3 sequence (DNA): TGTGCCAGCAGTGATCCCGTCAGGGGCTCCTACGAGCAGTACTTC. This gives the protein CASSDPVRGSYEQYF.

The chain employs TRBV4-2 and TRBJ1-2; 9 nucleotides align to TRBD1. CDR3 length: 16 amino acids. Losses at the gene ends were 2 bases for V and 5 bases for J; bases not matched to a gene: 9. Germline loops: CDR1 LGHNA, CDR2 YNFKEQ. CDR3 DNA sequence: TGTGCCAGCAGCCAACCCAGGACAGGGGTTCTATATGGCTACACCTTC. It encodes CASSQPRTGVLYGYTF.

The chain recombines TRBV27 with TRBJ1-6; D perhaps matches TRBD1 (6 bases). Trimming removed 0 bases at V and 7 bases at J, with 10 bases between. This CDR3 has 15 residues. Germline assignment: CDR1 MNHEY and CDR2 SMNVEV (reference sequence). The CDR3 nucleotides read TGTGCCAGCAGTTTATCTTGGACAGCAAATTCACCCCTCCACTTT. Translating gives CASSLSWTANSPLHF.

This clone was counted once. The chain links TRBV18 to TRBJ1-6; no definite D call. This CDR3 is 15 amino acids long. CDR1 KGHSH and CDR2 LQKENI come from the germline V gene. V dropped 4 bases and J dropped 8 bases, with 15 bases sitting between them. In DNA, the CDR3 is TGTGCCAGCTCACAGGGTATGGGGTCTGATTCACCCCTCCACTTT. Its translation: CASSQGMGSDSPLHF.

The chain employs TRBV5-5 and TRBJ1-4; D unclear. The germline CDR1 and CDR2 sequences are SGHKS and YYEKEE (reference sequence). The CDR3 has 14 amino acids. Trimming removed 4 bases from V and 5 bases from J, with 12 bases in between. CDR3 bases: TGTGCCAGCAGCGATTCCGGGCTCAATGAAAAACTGTTTTTT. Translating it yields CASSDSGLNEKLFF.

The DNA of the CDR3 is TGCAGCGCCTCTAGCGGGGGTTCCTACGAGCAGTACTTC. Protein: CSASSGGSYEQYF. This rearrangement joins TRBV29-1 to TRBJ2-7; 10 bases agree with TRBD2. This CDR3 has 13 amino acids. CDR1 is SQVTM and CDR2 is ANQGSEA in the germline V gene. The trim removed 7 bases at V and 1 base at J, leaving 4 bases unmatched.

Written as DNA, the CDR3 is TGCGCCAGCAGCGCCGGGACTTTAGGGACTAATGAAAAACTGTTTTTT. Translating gives CASSAGTLGTNEKLFF. V gene TRBV5-1 combines with J gene TRBJ1-4; the D gene is possibly TRBD1 (5 bases). The V end was cut by 4 bases, the J end by 2 bases, with 15 bases between. This CDR3 has 16 amino acids. Looked up from germline, CDR1 is SGHRS and CDR2 is YFSETQ.

The V call is TRBV9, the J call TRBJ2-3; unclear D gene. The CDR3 is made up of 14 amino acids. Germline V lookup: CDR1 SGDLS, CDR2 YYNGEE. V lost 0 bases to trimming and J lost 3 bases, with 8 bases between them. CDR3: CASSVAAVTDTQYF. CDR3 in DNA: TGTGCCAGCAGCGTAGCGGCGGTTACAGATACGCAGTATTTT.

This sequence joins TRBV11-3 and TRBJ2-3; 16 nucleotides agree with TRBD2. V was pared by 5 bases and J by 1 base, with 12 bases of the junction left unmatched. The CDR3 sequence is 20 residues long. Germline V gene data show CDR1 as SGHNT and CDR2 as YENEEA. The CDR3 bases are TGTGCCAGCAGCCCTGCCTCCGGGACTAGCGGGGGGGAACGCACAGATACGCAGTATTTT. Translating it yields CASSPASGTSGGERTDTQYF. The whole variable domain, filled in from reference TRBV11-3 and TRBJ2-3, reads EAGVVQSPRYKIIEKKQPVAFWCNPISGHNTLYWYLQNLGQGPELLIRYENEEAVDDSQLPKDRFSAERLKGVDSTLKIQPAELGDSAVYLCASSPASGTSGGERTDTQYFGPGTRLTVL.

The chain has TRBV4-2 and TRBJ1-5; 8 bases agree with TRBD1. In germline, CDR1 is LGHNA, CDR2 YNFKEQ. This CDR3 contains 18 residues. The junction had 10 bases not matched to a gene; V was cut back by 1 base and J by 2 bases. This CDR3 is CASSQGDRRSLGNQPQHF. In nucleotides, the CDR3 is TGTGCCAGCAGCCAAGGGGACAGGCGGAGTTTGGGCAATCAGCCCCAGCATTTT.